Below, 21 T cell receptor beta chains from the same sample are listed, as sequenced in a study of OX40 agonist ivuxolimab in advanced cancers. Some clones are missing from TCRdb's copy, which holds only in-frame ones; the method was immunoSEQ multiplex PCR. The data contain 35,000 to 45,000 clones, 74% of them singletons. Specimen: CD4+ or CD8+ T cells sorted from blood, collected in a trial of the OX40 agonist ivuxolimab. The receptors stem from an adult with an advanced solid tumor such as melanoma, head and neck, liver or kidney cancer.

The V gene is TRBV5-1, the J gene TRBJ2-5; 10 bases are shared with TRBD1. The trim removed 4 bases at V and 1 base at J, leaving 4 bases unmatched. The CDR3 consists of 15 residues. Germline loops: CDR1 SGHRS, CDR2 YFSETQ. CDR3 DNA sequence: TGCGCCAGCAGCGTCGGACAGGGGGGCCAAGAGACCCAGTACTTC. This gives the protein CASSVGQGGQETQYF.

The V and J genes are TRBV7-2 and TRBJ2-5; TRBD1 agrees at 8 bases. The CDR3 is 14 amino acids. CDR1 and CDR2 from the germline V gene are SGHTA and FQGNSA. The V gene end was trimmed by 5 bases and the J gene end by 2 bases; junction bases not matched to a gene: 4. The DNA for the CDR3 is TGTGCCAGCAGCGCCGACAGGGGACAAGAGACCCAGTACTTC. Translating gives CASSADRGQETQYF.

This clone appeared a few times. The J gene is TRBJ2-1, the V gene TRBV5-1; 9 bases are shared with TRBD1. This CDR3 spans 16 amino acids. Germline values: CDR1 SGHRS, CDR2 YFSETQ. Trimming at V came to 4 bases and at J to 7 bases, leaving 12 bases not matched to a gene. The CDR3 region is CASSRSTGTGLNEQFF. For the CDR3, the DNA is TGCGCCAGCAGCCGTTCGACCGGGACAGGGCTTAATGAGCAGTTCTTC.

This chain connects TRBV5-8 to TRBJ1-3, with D perhaps TRBD1 (6 bases). This CDR3 spans 14 amino acids. Trimming pared 4 bases from V and 2 bases from J, leaving 10 bases between. Germline CDR1 reads SGHTS; CDR2 reads YDEGEE. In nucleotides, the CDR3 is TGTGCCAGCAGCGAGGGGGTAGCTGGAAACACCATATATTTT. Encoded protein: CASSEGVAGNTIYF.

The chain combines TRBV10-3 with TRBJ2-7; tentatively, D is TRBD1 (6 bases). Germline-derived CDR1 and CDR2 are ENHRY and SYGVKD. The CDR3 is 13 amino acids. V dropped 4 bases and J dropped 5 bases, with 12 bases sitting between them. The CDR3 spells CAISATGTHEQYV. The CDR3 bases are TGTGCCATCAGTGCAACAGGGACCCACGAGCAGTACGTC.

This clone was seen a few times. The chain links TRBV30 to TRBJ1-2; possible D gene TRBD1, 6 bases. V was cut by 2 bases and J by 8 bases, with 12 bases left in between. This CDR3 has 12 amino acids. CDR1 GTSNPN and CDR2 SVGIG come from the germline V gene (reference sequence). DNA for the CDR3: TGTGCCTGGAGTTCCTACAGGGAGGGCTACACCTTC. Its protein is CAWSSYREGYTF.

The chain employs TRBV11-2 and TRBJ1-2, with 9 positions matching TRBD1. The CDR3 is made up of 15 amino acids. V was pared by 4 bases and J by 4 bases, with 7 bases of the junction left unmatched. Germline V gene data show CDR1 as SGHAT and CDR2 as FQNNGV. CDR3 loop: CASSSVTGGSYGYTF. In nucleotides, the CDR3 is TGTGCCAGCAGCTCCGTAACAGGGGGCAGCTATGGCTACACCTTC.

This chain connects TRBV7-6 to TRBJ1-1, with D possibly matching TRBD1 (6 bases). From germline, CDR1 is SGHVS and CDR2 FNYEAQ. V was shortened by 8 bases and J by 1 base, with 11 bases between the two germline ends. This CDR3 has 13 residues. The CDR3 DNA is TGTGCCAGCGCTTCAGGGGAGAACACTGAAGCTTTCTTT. Amino acid sequence: CASASGENTEAFF.

The V gene is TRBV12-5, the J gene TRBJ2-2, with D unclear. Trimming pared 5 bases from V and 5 bases from J, leaving 12 bases between. From germline, CDR1 is LGHNT and CDR2 FRNRAP. The CDR3 spans 14 residues. The DNA of the CDR3 is TGTGCTAGTGGTACCTTTTCCGGGACCGGGGAGCTGTTTTTT. This encodes CASGTFSGTGELFF.

The chain employs TRBV2 and TRBJ2-1; TRBD2 agrees at 14 bases. The V gene's germline CDR1 is SNHLY and CDR2 FYNNEI. V was clipped by 3 bases and J by 7 bases; unmatched bases: 2. The length of the CDR3 is 15 residues. The CDR3: CASSDRLAGGNEQFF. In DNA, the CDR3 is TGTGCCAGCAGTGACAGACTAGCGGGGGGGAATGAGCAGTTCTTC.

The chain carries TRBV13 and TRBJ2-7, with 7 bases lining up with TRBD1. The CDR3 consists of 15 residues. Germline V gives CDR1 PRHDT, CDR2 FYEKMQ (reference sequence). Unmatched junction bases numbered 12, after V lost 5 bases and J lost 5 bases. The CDR3 region is CASSLGTENLDEQYF. The CDR3, as DNA: TGTGCCAGCAGCCTTGGGACAGAAAATTTAGACGAGCAGTACTTC.

The rearrangement joins TRBV15 to TRBJ1-4; D remains ambiguous. Trimming pared 8 bases from V and 1 base from J, leaving 5 bases between. The germline V gene encodes CDR1 LNHNV and CDR2 YYDKDF (reference sequence). This CDR3 spans 12 amino acids. In DNA form, the CDR3 reads TGTGCCACCGTGGGAACTAATGAAAAACTGTTTTTT. This gives the protein CATVGTNEKLFF. Complete variable domain (other parts from reference TRBV15 and TRBJ1-4): DAMVIQNPRYQVTQFGKPVTLSCSQTLNHNVMYWYQQKSSQAPKLLFHYYDKDFNNEADTPDNFQSRRPNTSFCFLDIRSPGLGDTAMYLCATVGTNEKLFFGSGTQLSVL.

The CDR3 DNA sequence: TGTGCCAGCAGTCAAACCGGGAGCACTGAAGCTTTCTTT. Translated, it gives CASSQTGSTEAFF. This chain joins TRBV28 and TRBJ1-1; D uncertain. V lost 5 bases to trimming and J lost 4 bases, with 11 bases between them. Germline values: CDR1 MDHEN, CDR2 SYDVKM. There are 13 residues in the CDR3.

This clone was observed a single time. The rearrangement links TRBV6-6 to TRBJ2-1; 9 bases line up with TRBD1. V lost 6 bases, J lost 9 bases, and 6 bases stayed unmatched. The CDR3 consists of 13 residues. Germline V gene data show CDR1 as MNHNY and CDR2 as SVGAGI (reference sequence). CDR3 sequence (DNA): TGTGCCAGCAGGGGACAGGGTGTCGGTGAGCAGTTCTTC. Protein sequence: CASRGQGVGEQFF.

The chain recombines TRBV5-6 with TRBJ2-5, with a weak D call TRBD2 (7 bases). Per the germline V gene, CDR1 is SGHDT and CDR2 is YYEEEE. V lost 4 bases, J lost 3 bases, and 16 bases lay in between. This CDR3 contains 15 residues. The CDR3 sequence: CASSPSPGGKETQYF. The CDR3 DNA reads TGTGCCAGCAGCCCGTCACCGGGGGGCAAAGAGACCCAGTACTTC.

This clone is a singleton in its sample. This CDR3 reads CASSGYTDTQYF. As DNA, the CDR3 is TGTGCCAGCAGCGGCTACACAGATACGCAGTATTTT. The V call is TRBV5-5, the J call TRBJ2-3; no clear D gene. V was trimmed by 4 bases and J by 2 bases, leaving 5 bases between them. CDR3 size: 12 residues. Germline CDR1 and CDR2: SGHKS and YYEKEE (reference sequence).

The chain is built from TRBV7-8 and TRBJ2-7; 9 bases line up with TRBD2. Germline CDR1 SGHVS, CDR2 FQNEAQ. The CDR3 contains 13 residues. Unmatched junction bases numbered 3, after V lost 4 bases and J lost 5 bases. CDR3 sequence: CASSSWTSDEQYV. The CDR3, as DNA: TGTGCCAGCAGCTCTTGGACTAGCGACGAGCAGTACGTC.

The chain has TRBV9 and TRBJ2-5; D call uncertain. Between the trimmed V and J ends, which lost 4 bases and 0 bases, there was a span of 7 bases. The CDR3 runs to 13 residues. CDR1 and CDR2 from the germline V gene are SGDLS and YYNGEE. The CDR3 loop reads CASSSTYQETQYF. CDR3 in DNA: TGTGCCAGCAGCTCCACGTACCAAGAGACCCAGTACTTC.

J is TRBJ1-4 and V is TRBV4-2, with D unresolved. Trimming took 1 base from V and 7 from J, leaving 13 bases between them. Germline CDR1 is LGHNA and CDR2 is YNFKEQ. The CDR3 loop spans 15 amino acids. This CDR3 reads CASSQVKRDGEKLFF. The DNA for the CDR3 is TGTGCCAGCAGCCAAGTAAAGCGAGACGGTGAAAAACTGTTTTTT.

The J gene is TRBJ1-6, the V gene TRBV5-1; 7 bases fit TRBD1. From germline, CDR1 is SGHRS and CDR2 YFSETQ. V lost 0 bases to trimming and J lost 8 bases; unmatched junction nucleotides: 8. The CDR3 contains 16 residues. The CDR3 region has the DNA TGCGCCAGCAGCTTGGTTGGGACAGCCGCTGATTCACCCCTCCACTTT. Protein product: CASSLVGTAADSPLHF.

Of note for this clone: This same CDR3 is encoded by further DNA sequences in the sample. This chain joins TRBV30 and TRBJ2-5; no clear D. V lost 0 bases, J lost 6 bases, and 8 bases lay in between. This CDR3 has 12 residues. Germline loops: CDR1 GTSNPN, CDR2 SVGIG (reference sequence). This CDR3 reads CAWSVKGQTQYF. In DNA form, the CDR3 reads TGTGCCTGGAGTGTAAAGGGCCAGACCCAGTACTTC.